These T cell receptor beta chains were read from a single sample in a study of high-grade serous ovarian cancer treatment subgroups. The assay was immunoSEQ multiplex PCR, and TCRdb's table has in-frame clones only and misses some. The profile shows 4,500 to 6,000 clones, more than 65% of them singletons. Sequencing was carried out using tumor tissue. These receptors originate from a human donor with high-grade serous ovarian cancer. Both conserved end residues are part of each CDR3. Each record gives: V gene, J gene, CDR3 length, clone size, D gene, CDR3 DNA, CDR3 protein. The D gene is left open where the match is weak. Not every row has a clone size; where given, it reads once, few, many or a size class.

v_gene: TRBV10-1
j_gene: TRBJ2-3
len: 15
abundance: .
d_gene: .
CDR3nt: TGCGCCAGCAGTGAACGGGGAGTTAGCACAGATACGCAGTATTTT
CDR3aa: CASSERGVSTDTQYF

v_gene: TRBV6-6
j_gene: TRBJ1-1
len: 13
abundance: .
d_gene: .
CDR3nt: TGTGCCAGCAGAGGGGGAGCCTACACTGAAGCTTTCTTT
CDR3aa: CASRGGAYTEAFF

v_gene: TRBV18
j_gene: TRBJ1-5
len: 16
abundance: .
d_gene: .
CDR3nt: TGTGCCAGCTCACTCTTAGGCTCAGGGGGCAATCAGCCCCAGCATTTT
CDR3aa: CASSLLGSGGNQPQHF

v_gene: TRBV7-2
j_gene: TRBJ1-1
len: 17
abundance: .
d_gene: .
CDR3nt: TGTGCCAGCAGCTTAGTTGAGGGCGGCAGGTTGAACACTGAAGCTTTCTTT
CDR3aa: CASSLVEGGRLNTEAFF

v_gene: TRBV5-4
j_gene: TRBJ2-5
len: 14
abundance: few
d_gene: .
CDR3nt: TGTGCCAGCAGCCCCCCCGGGGGCGACGGGACCCAGTACTTC
CDR3aa: CASSPPGGDGTQYF

v_gene: TRBV19
j_gene: TRBJ2-7
len: 13
abundance: .
d_gene: TRBD2
CDR3nt: TGTGCCAGTAGCACCAGCGGGGAGTCCGAGCAGTACTTC
CDR3aa: CASSTSGESEQYF

v_gene: TRBV9
j_gene: TRBJ2-5
len: 13
abundance: .
d_gene: TRBD2
CDR3nt: TGTGCCAGCAGCGCCAGCGGGGGGGTGGCCCAGTACTTC
CDR3aa: CASSASGGVAQYF

v_gene: TRBV5-5
j_gene: TRBJ2-7
len: 16
abundance: .
d_gene: TRBD1
CDR3nt: TGTGCCAGCAGCTTGGCCCCGACAGGGGGCCCCTACGAGCAGTACTTC
CDR3aa: CASSLAPTGGPYEQYF

v_gene: TRBV5-4
j_gene: TRBJ1-2
len: 14
abundance: .
d_gene: TRBD1
CDR3nt: TGTGCCAGCAGCAGGGACAGGTTCCTTAATGGCTACACCTTC
CDR3aa: CASSRDRFLNGYTF

v_gene: TRBV5-5
j_gene: TRBJ1-4
len: 16
abundance: .
d_gene: TRBD1
CDR3nt: TGTGCCAGCAGCCGCCGGGACAGAGCAACTAATGAAAAACTGTTTTTT
CDR3aa: CASSRRDRATNEKLFF

v_gene: TRBV6-6
j_gene: TRBJ1-2
len: 14
abundance: .
d_gene: TRBD1
CDR3nt: TGTGCCAGCAGTCCAGGGGGCGAGGGATATGGCTACACCTTC
CDR3aa: CASSPGGEGYGYTF

v_gene: TRBV4-1
j_gene: TRBJ1-1
len: 14
abundance: .
d_gene: .
CDR3nt: TGCGCCAGCAGCCAAGATGGAGTGAACACTGAAGCTTTCTTT
CDR3aa: CASSQDGVNTEAFF

v_gene: TRBV15
j_gene: TRBJ2-5
len: 13
abundance: .
d_gene: .
CDR3nt: TGTGCCACCAGCAGAGATCTAAGGGAGACCCAGTACTTC
CDR3aa: CATSRDLRETQYF

v_gene: TRBV2
j_gene: TRBJ1-6
len: 14
abundance: medium-sized
d_gene: TRBD1
CDR3nt: TGTGCCAGCAGAACAGGGACAGGACGCTCACCCCTCCACTTT
CDR3aa: CASRTGTGRSPLHF

v_gene: TRBV4-1
j_gene: TRBJ1-5
len: 15
abundance: .
d_gene: .
CDR3nt: TGCGCCAGCAGCCCAGCCTCACTGCAGGGTCAGCCCCAGCATTTT
CDR3aa: CASSPASLQGQPQHF

v_gene: TRBV28
j_gene: TRBJ2-6
len: 13
abundance: .
d_gene: .
CDR3nt: TGTGCCACTTATGCCTCTGGGGCCAACGTCCTGACTTTC
CDR3aa: CATYASGANVLTF

v_gene: TRBV10-2
j_gene: TRBJ2-7
len: 14
abundance: large
d_gene: .
CDR3nt: TGCGCCAGCAGTGTAACGCCGAGCTCCTACGAGCAGTACTTC
CDR3aa: CASSVTPSSYEQYF

v_gene: TRBV11-3
j_gene: TRBJ2-2
len: 12
abundance: .
d_gene: .
CDR3nt: TGTGCCAGCAGCTTTGCGGCCGGGGAGCTGTTTTTT
CDR3aa: CASSFAAGELFF

v_gene: TRBV18
j_gene: TRBJ1-1
len: 14
abundance: .
d_gene: .
CDR3nt: TGTGCCAGCTCCAAGGACAGAGGGAACACTGAAGCTTTCTTT
CDR3aa: CASSKDRGNTEAFF

v_gene: TRBV30
j_gene: TRBJ2-7
len: 13
abundance: .
d_gene: .
CDR3nt: TGTGCCTGGAGTGCGTCGGCTCCTTACGAGCAGTACTTC
CDR3aa: CAWSASAPYEQYF

v_gene: TRBV6-5
j_gene: TRBJ1-1
len: 12
abundance: .
d_gene: .
CDR3nt: TGTGCCAGCACTCCCGACAGGACTGAAGCTTTCTTT
CDR3aa: CASTPDRTEAFF

v_gene: TRBV6-4
j_gene: TRBJ2-1
len: 13
abundance: few
d_gene: .
CDR3nt: TGTGCCAGCAGTACCGAGGTTGGTGGTGAGCAGTTCTTC
CDR3aa: CASSTEVGGEQFF

v_gene: TRBV5-4
j_gene: TRBJ2-2
len: 15
abundance: .
d_gene: .
CDR3nt: TGTGCCAGCAGCCGTGACTCACTAAACACCGGGGAGCTGTTTTTT
CDR3aa: CASSRDSLNTGELFF

v_gene: TRBV6-5
j_gene: TRBJ1-5
len: 14
abundance: .
d_gene: TRBD1
CDR3nt: TGTGCCAGCTCAGGCAGGGGGAGGTATCAGCCCCAGCATTTT
CDR3aa: CASSGRGRYQPQHF

v_gene: TRBV7-9
j_gene: TRBJ2-2
len: 14
abundance: .
d_gene: .
CDR3nt: TGTGCCAGCAGCTTAGCTTATAACACCGGGGAGCTGTTTTTT
CDR3aa: CASSLAYNTGELFF

v_gene: TRBV19
j_gene: TRBJ2-2
len: 14
abundance: once
d_gene: TRBD2
CDR3nt: TGTGCCAGTAGTTCAGGGAGGGACACCGGGGAGCTGTTTTTT
CDR3aa: CASSSGRDTGELFF

v_gene: TRBV5-1
j_gene: TRBJ2-1
len: 13
abundance: medium-sized
d_gene: .
CDR3nt: TGCGCCAGCAGCGTAGGGACCGGGGGTGAGCAGTTCTTC
CDR3aa: CASSVGTGGEQFF

v_gene: TRBV19
j_gene: TRBJ2-7
len: 14
abundance: .
d_gene: TRBD2
CDR3nt: TGTGCCAGTAGTATGGGTCTAGCGGCCTACGAGCAGTACTTC
CDR3aa: CASSMGLAAYEQYF

v_gene: TRBV5-8
j_gene: TRBJ1-2
len: 15
abundance: .
d_gene: .
CDR3nt: TGTGCCAGCACCATACGGAACAGCGGATTCTATGGCTACACCTTC
CDR3aa: CASTIRNSGFYGYTF

v_gene: TRBV25-1
j_gene: TRBJ2-3
len: 16
abundance: .
d_gene: .
CDR3nt: TGTGCCAGCAGTGAATATAGTCAGCGACCCACAGATACGCAGTATTTT
CDR3aa: CASSEYSQRPTDTQYF

v_gene: TRBV16
j_gene: TRBJ1-1
len: 14
abundance: .
d_gene: .
CDR3nt: TGTGCCAGCAGCCGTGCGACCGGGGGCACTGAAGCTTTCTTT
CDR3aa: CASSRATGGTEAFF

v_gene: TRBV6-6
j_gene: TRBJ1-6
len: 12
abundance: few
d_gene: .
CDR3nt: TGTGCCAGCAGTTTCGAAGGGGGACCCCTCCACTTT
CDR3aa: CASSFEGGPLHF

v_gene: TRBV7-2
j_gene: TRBJ1-5
len: 15
abundance: .
d_gene: .
CDR3nt: TGTGCCAGCAGCTTAAGGGATCTGAGCAATCAGCCCCAGCATTTT
CDR3aa: CASSLRDLSNQPQHF

v_gene: TRBV15
j_gene: TRBJ1-1
len: 17
abundance: .
d_gene: TRBD1
CDR3nt: TGTGCCACCAGCAGAGACATCCGACAGGGGATAAACACTGAAGCTTTCTTT
CDR3aa: CATSRDIRQGINTEAFF

v_gene: TRBV7-6
j_gene: TRBJ1-1
len: 15
abundance: few
d_gene: .
CDR3nt: TGTGCCAGCAGCTTAGCGCCCTCTGTTGGAGCAGAAGCTTTCTTT
CDR3aa: CASSLAPSVGAEAFF

v_gene: TRBV7-2
j_gene: TRBJ2-3
len: 14
abundance: .
d_gene: TRBD2
CDR3nt: TGTGCCAGCAGGGAGGGACTAGGCACAGATACGCAGTATTTT
CDR3aa: CASREGLGTDTQYF

v_gene: TRBV5-1
j_gene: TRBJ1-6
len: 16
abundance: few
d_gene: TRBD1
CDR3nt: TGCGCCAGCAGCTCCATGACAGGGGGCCCTTATTCACCCCTCCACTTT
CDR3aa: CASSSMTGGPYSPLHF

v_gene: TRBV15
j_gene: TRBJ1-2
len: 15
abundance: few
d_gene: .
CDR3nt: TGTGCCACCAGCAGAAAGGGGGAGAGTACTGGAGGCTACACCTTC
CDR3aa: CATSRKGESTGGYTF

v_gene: TRBV29-1
j_gene: TRBJ2-1
len: 14
abundance: .
d_gene: .
CDR3nt: TGCTGCGTTATAAGGGGGGCCACCTACAATGAGCAGTTCTTC
CDR3aa: CCVIRGATYNEQFF

v_gene: TRBV10-3
j_gene: TRBJ2-7
len: 12
abundance: .
d_gene: .
CDR3nt: TGTGCCATCAGGGGCAACTCCTACGAGCAGTACTTC
CDR3aa: CAIRGNSYEQYF

v_gene: TRBV15
j_gene: TRBJ1-2
len: 13
abundance: .
d_gene: .
CDR3nt: TGTGCCACCAGCAACCGGGCCTCTAAGGGCTACACCTTC
CDR3aa: CATSNRASKGYTF

v_gene: TRBV30
j_gene: TRBJ1-1
len: 11
abundance: medium-sized
d_gene: .
CDR3nt: TGTGCCTGGAGTGGCCGGCTGGGAGCTTTCTTT
CDR3aa: CAWSGRLGAFF

v_gene: TRBV7-2
j_gene: TRBJ2-7
len: 15
abundance: .
d_gene: .
CDR3nt: TGTGCCAGCAGCTCCAACGAGGGACGGGCCCTGGAGCAGTACTTC
CDR3aa: CASSSNEGRALEQYF

v_gene: TRBV7-6
j_gene: TRBJ2-7
len: 12
abundance: .
d_gene: .
CDR3nt: TGTGCCAGCAGCCCCGGCGCCTACGAGCAGTACTTC
CDR3aa: CASSPGAYEQYF

v_gene: TRBV7-8
j_gene: TRBJ1-1
len: 13
abundance: few
d_gene: .
CDR3nt: TGTGCCAGCAGCTTAGAGGGAAACACTGAAGCTTTCTTT
CDR3aa: CASSLEGNTEAFF

v_gene: TRBV6-1
j_gene: TRBJ1-1
len: 16
abundance: .
d_gene: .
CDR3nt: TGTGCCAGCAGTGAAGGGGGGTCAGGGCTGAACACTGAAGCTTTCTTT
CDR3aa: CASSEGGSGLNTEAFF

v_gene: TRBV9
j_gene: TRBJ1-3
len: 14
abundance: .
d_gene: .
CDR3nt: TGTGCCAGCAGCGTAGACGGGACATCGAACACCATATATTTT
CDR3aa: CASSVDGTSNTIYF

v_gene: TRBV15
j_gene: TRBJ1-1
len: 14
abundance: .
d_gene: .
CDR3nt: TGTGCCACCAGCAGGAGGACTGAACAGATTGAAGCTTTCTTT
CDR3aa: CATSRRTEQIEAFF

v_gene: TRBV2
j_gene: TRBJ1-5
len: 14
abundance: .
d_gene: TRBD1
CDR3nt: TGTGCCAGCAGTGAAGACAGGGGATATAAGCCCCAGCATTTT
CDR3aa: CASSEDRGYKPQHF

v_gene: TRBV19
j_gene: TRBJ1-6
len: 15
abundance: once
d_gene: .
CDR3nt: TGTGCCAGTAGTATTGGGCGGGGAATGGGTTCACCCCTCCACTTT
CDR3aa: CASSIGRGMGSPLHF

v_gene: TRBV4-1
j_gene: TRBJ2-1
len: 14
abundance: .
d_gene: TRBD2
CDR3nt: TGCGCCAGCAGCCAAGGAGGCGGACTAGATGAGCAGTTCTTC
CDR3aa: CASSQGGGLDEQFF

v_gene: TRBV7-2
j_gene: TRBJ1-1
len: 13
abundance: .
d_gene: .
CDR3nt: TGTGCCAGCAGCTTCGGCGGTAACACTGAAGCTTTCTTT
CDR3aa: CASSFGGNTEAFF

v_gene: TRBV7-2
j_gene: TRBJ1-3
len: 17
abundance: .
d_gene: .
CDR3nt: TGTGCCAGCAGCTTAGAGCCAGCCGCCTTAGGAGGAAACACCATATATTTT
CDR3aa: CASSLEPAALGGNTIYF

v_gene: TRBV6-1
j_gene: TRBJ1-1
len: 13
abundance: .
d_gene: .
CDR3nt: TGTGCCAGCAGTGAAGCGCCCGCCCGCATGGCTTTCTTT
CDR3aa: CASSEAPARMAFF

v_gene: TRBV4-2
j_gene: TRBJ2-1
len: 19
abundance: .
d_gene: .
CDR3nt: TGTGCCAGCAGCCAAGACGATGGGGGTGGACGAGGGGGGGCCGGTGAGCAGTTCTTC
CDR3aa: CASSQDDGGGRGGAGEQFF

v_gene: TRBV6-5
j_gene: TRBJ2-7
len: 14
abundance: .
d_gene: .
CDR3nt: TGTGCCAGCAGTTACGGCGCTAGTCACTACGAGCAGTACTTC
CDR3aa: CASSYGASHYEQYF

v_gene: TRBV27
j_gene: TRBJ2-2
len: 14
abundance: .
d_gene: TRBD2
CDR3nt: TGTGCCAGCAGGGGGACTAGCGCTCCCGGGGAGCTGTTTTTT
CDR3aa: CASRGTSAPGELFF

v_gene: TRBV19
j_gene: TRBJ1-2
len: 14
abundance: .
d_gene: TRBD1
CDR3nt: TGTGCCAGTACGGGGGACAGGGATACGGGTGGCTACACCTTC
CDR3aa: CASTGDRDTGGYTF

v_gene: TRBV19
j_gene: TRBJ1-2
len: 12
abundance: once
d_gene: .
CDR3nt: TGTGCCAGTAGTGAAGACAGTTATGGCTACACCTTC
CDR3aa: CASSEDSYGYTF